These 7 T cell receptor beta chains came from one sample sequenced in a study of T cells in Graves' hyperthyroidism and ophthalmopathy. TCR beta CDR3 regions were amplified from RNA transcripts. First-round RT-PCR with HTBI primers amplified the TCR CDR3 region. TCRdb reanalysed the multiplex PCR reads using MiXCR and keeps one entry per CDR3 protein. Of approximately 510,000 distinct CDR3 sequences in the sample, about 46% were seen once. Sample: peripheral blood or thyroid tissue (not recorded which). The origin of the receptors is an adult woman with Graves' disease, either hyperthyroidism or ophthalmopathy (not recorded which).

Details on this clonotype: With a much larger clone just one base away, this may be a read error. The V gene is TRBV7-9, the J gene TRBJ1-1; D is unresolved. CDR1 is SEHNR, CDR2 FQNEAQ, per germline (reference sequence). V was trimmed by 5 bases and J by 4 bases, leaving 11 bases between them. The CDR3 is 13 amino acids. This CDR3 is CASSHRESTEAFF. CDR3 DNA: TGTGCCAGCAGCCACCGGGAGAGCACTGAAGCTTTCTTT. Full variable domain (missing parts from reference TRBV7-9 and TRBJ1-1): DTGVSQNPRHKITKRGQNVTFRCDPISEHNRLYWYRQTLGQGPEFLTYFQNEAQLEKSRLLSDRFSAERPKGSFSTLEIQRTEQGDSAMYLCASSHRESTEAFFGQGTRLTVV.

This clonotype was detected once. This chain links TRBV20-1 with TRBJ1-1; 9 positions match TRBD1. This CDR3 is built from 13 residues. Germline trimming cut 5 bases from V and 5 bases from J; bases unmatched to any gene: 6. CDR1 is DFQATT and CDR2 is SNEGSKA in the germline V gene (reference sequence). The CDR3 sequence is CSALTGGRTEAFF. In DNA, the CDR3 is TGCAGTGCTTTGACAGGGGGAAGAACTGAAGCTTTCTTT.

This clonotype was picked up a small number of times. V and J are TRBV10-1 and TRBJ1-2; D ambiguous. CDR1 and CDR2 (germline): WNHNN, SYGVQD (reference sequence). The germline V and J ends were trimmed by 5 bases and 2 bases, with 9 bases remaining between them. The CDR3 is 13 residues long. The CDR3 protein is CASSTNRNYGYTF. The CDR3 DNA is TGCGCCAGCAGTACCAACCGGAACTATGGCTACACCTTC.

This clonotype was seen a handful of times. The chain is built from TRBV10-3 and TRBJ2-7; D remains unclear. The CDR3 extends over 15 amino acids. V lost 5 bases, J lost 6 bases, and 20 bases lay in between. The germline gives CDR1 ENHRY, CDR2 SYGVKD. The CDR3 DNA reads as TGTGCCATCAGTCCTTCGGGTCTCTCCATCGGCGAGCAGTACTTC. Its translation is CAISPSGLSIGEQYF.

On this clonotype: One end of the junction varies from germline; a read error may be responsible. The rearrangement joins TRBV7-8 to TRBJ2-7, with TRBD2 as a possible D gene (5 bases). CDR1 is SGHVS and CDR2 is FQNEAQ in the germline V gene. The CDR3 consists of 16 residues. The CDR3 nucleotides are TGTACCAGCAGGTCTAGGGAGCGGTCCCTCTCCTACGAGCAGTACTTC. This encodes CTSRSRERSLSYEQYF.

This clonotype was seen many times. This chain links TRBV11-2 with TRBJ1-5; 7 bases line up with TRBD1. CDR3 length: 16 residues. Trimming cost V 5 bases and J 5 bases; bases outside gene matches: 12. Germline V gives CDR1 SGHAT, CDR2 FQNNGV. The CDR3 here is CASSPTGAGPYQPQHF. The CDR3 nucleotides are TGTGCCAGCAGCCCCACAGGGGCGGGTCCTTATCAGCCCCAGCATTTT.

This clonotype was observed at least ten times. The rearrangement uses TRBV27 and TRBJ1-6; D gene uncertain. This CDR3 contains 12 residues. Germline CDR1 MNHEY, CDR2 SMNVEV (reference sequence). The germline V and J ends were trimmed by 3 bases and 8 bases, with 5 bases remaining between them. CDR3 DNA sequence: TGTGCCAGCAGTTTCGGGGATTCACCCCTCCACTTT. This translates into CASSFGDSPLHF.